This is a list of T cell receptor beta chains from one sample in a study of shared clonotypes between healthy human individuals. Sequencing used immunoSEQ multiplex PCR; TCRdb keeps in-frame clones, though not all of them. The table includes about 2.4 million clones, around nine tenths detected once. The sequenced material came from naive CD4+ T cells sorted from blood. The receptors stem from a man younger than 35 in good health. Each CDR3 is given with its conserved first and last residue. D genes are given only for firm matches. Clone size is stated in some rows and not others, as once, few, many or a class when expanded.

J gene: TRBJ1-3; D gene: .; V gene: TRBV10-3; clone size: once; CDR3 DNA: TGTGCCATCAGTGAGGAACAGGGAGGAAACACCATATATTTT; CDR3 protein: CAISEEQGGNTIYF
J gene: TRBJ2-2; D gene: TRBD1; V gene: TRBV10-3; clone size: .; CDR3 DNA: TGTGCCATCAGTGAGGGACAGGGAAACACCGGGGAGCTGTTTTTT; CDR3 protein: CAISEGQGNTGELFF
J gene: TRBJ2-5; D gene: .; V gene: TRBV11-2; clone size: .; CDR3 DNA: TGTGCCAGCAGCCACAGTAGAATGGGGGGGACCCAGTACTTC; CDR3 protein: CASSHSRMGGTQYF
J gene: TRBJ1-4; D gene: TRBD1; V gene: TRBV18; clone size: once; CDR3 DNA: TGTGCCAGCTCATCGGGACAGAATAACAATGAAAAACTGTTTTTT; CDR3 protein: CASSSGQNNNEKLFF
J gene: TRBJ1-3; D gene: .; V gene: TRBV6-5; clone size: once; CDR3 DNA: TGTGCCAGCAGTCTCGGGGGGGCGGCTGGAAACACCATATATTTT; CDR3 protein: CASSLGGAAGNTIYF
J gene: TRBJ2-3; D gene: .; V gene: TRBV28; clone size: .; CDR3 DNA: TGTGCCAGCAGTCCCTCACGCCGCACAGATACGCAGTATTTT; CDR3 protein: CASSPSRRTDTQYF
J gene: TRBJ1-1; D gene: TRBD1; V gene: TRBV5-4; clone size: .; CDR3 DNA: TGTGCCAGCGACTCCGGGACAGGGGGCAGGGAAGCTTTCTTT; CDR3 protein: CASDSGTGGREAFF
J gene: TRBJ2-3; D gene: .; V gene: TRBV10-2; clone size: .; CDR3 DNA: TGCGCCAGCCGAAGCGGGAGCACAGATACGCAGTATTTT; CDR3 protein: CASRSGSTDTQYF
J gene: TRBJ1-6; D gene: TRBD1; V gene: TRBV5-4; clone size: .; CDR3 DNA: TGTGCCAGCAACTCTGACAGGGGGAATTCACCCCTCCACTTT; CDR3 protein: CASNSDRGNSPLHF
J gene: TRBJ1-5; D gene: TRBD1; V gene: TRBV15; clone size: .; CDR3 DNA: TGTGCCACCAGCAAGAGACAGGGGTTTTACAATCAGCCCCAGCATTTT; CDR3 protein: CATSKRQGFYNQPQHF
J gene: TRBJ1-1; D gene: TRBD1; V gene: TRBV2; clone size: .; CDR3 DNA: TGTGCCAGCAGTCTTCTACAGGGGGCCACTGAAGCTTTCTTT; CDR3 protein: CASSLLQGATEAFF
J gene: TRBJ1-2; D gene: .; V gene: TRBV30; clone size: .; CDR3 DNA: TGTGCCTGGAGTGCAGGGTTAGGCAATGGCTACACCTTC; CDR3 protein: CAWSAGLGNGYTF
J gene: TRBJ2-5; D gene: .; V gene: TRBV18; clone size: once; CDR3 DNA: TGTGCCAGCTCACCTACCCTAGGGGAGACCCAGTACTTC; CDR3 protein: CASSPTLGETQYF
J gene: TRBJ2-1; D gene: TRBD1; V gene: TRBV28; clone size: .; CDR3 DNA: TGTGCCAGCAGTAGTACAGGGGGACAATACAATGAGCAGTTCTTC; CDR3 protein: CASSSTGGQYNEQFF
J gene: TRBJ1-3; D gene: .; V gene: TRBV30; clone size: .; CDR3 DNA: TGTGCCTGGAGCCCAGGGGCAAACACCATATATTTT; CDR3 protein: CAWSPGANTIYF
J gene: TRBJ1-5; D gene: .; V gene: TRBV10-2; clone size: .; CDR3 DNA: TGCGCCAGCACCCAGGGAATGGTCGGCAATCAGCCCCAGCATTTT; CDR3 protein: CASTQGMVGNQPQHF
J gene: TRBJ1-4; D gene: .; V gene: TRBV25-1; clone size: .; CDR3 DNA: TGTGCCAGCAGTGACGCCAACAGGGTGCCGAGTGAAAAACTGTTTTTT; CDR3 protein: CASSDANRVPSEKLFF
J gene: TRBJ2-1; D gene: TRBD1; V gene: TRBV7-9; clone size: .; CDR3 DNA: TGTGCCAGCAGCTTTTCGGGACAGGGCCCACTTGGGACCTTCTTC; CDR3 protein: CASSFSGQGPLGTFF
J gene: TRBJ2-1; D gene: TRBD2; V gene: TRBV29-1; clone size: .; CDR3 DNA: TGCAGCGTTGAATATTCGAGCGGGACCTACAATGAGCAGTTCTTC; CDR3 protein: CSVEYSSGTYNEQFF
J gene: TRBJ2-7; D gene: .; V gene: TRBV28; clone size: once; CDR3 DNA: TGTGCCAGCAGTGCGACCAGGGACGAGCAGTACTTC; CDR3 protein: CASSATRDEQYF
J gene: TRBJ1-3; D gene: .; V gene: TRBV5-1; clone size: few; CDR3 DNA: TGCGCCAGCAGCTTGGACGGGGGCTCTGGAAACACCATATATTTT; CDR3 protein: CASSLDGGSGNTIYF
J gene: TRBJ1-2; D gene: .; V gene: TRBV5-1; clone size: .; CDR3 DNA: TGCGCCAGCAGCCGCGACAGGCCCGTTTATGGCTACACCTTC; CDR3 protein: CASSRDRPVYGYTF
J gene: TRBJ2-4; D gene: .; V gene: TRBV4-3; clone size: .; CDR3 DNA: TGCGCCAGCAGCCAAGATTTCGGGGCGGCCAAAAACATTCAGTACTTC; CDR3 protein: CASSQDFGAAKNIQYF
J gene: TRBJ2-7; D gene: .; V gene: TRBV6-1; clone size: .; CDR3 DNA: TGTGCCAGCAGTGAACGGGGGAAGTTTTACGAGCAGTACTTC; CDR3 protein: CASSERGKFYEQYF
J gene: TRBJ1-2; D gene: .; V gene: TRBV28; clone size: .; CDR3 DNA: TGTGCCAGCAGTTTATCGCGGGCCTATGGCTACACCTTC; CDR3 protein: CASSLSRAYGYTF
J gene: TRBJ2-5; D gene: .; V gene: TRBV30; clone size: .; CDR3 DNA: TGTGCCTGGAGTGTTGGCAGGGGAGAGGCGGCCCAGTACTTC; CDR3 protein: CAWSVGRGEAAQYF
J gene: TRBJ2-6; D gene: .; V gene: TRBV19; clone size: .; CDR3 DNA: TGTGCCAGTAGTATAGTGCGCGGCCCGGCGAAGTCTGGGGCCAACGTCCTGACTTTC; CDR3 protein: CASSIVRGPAKSGANVLTF
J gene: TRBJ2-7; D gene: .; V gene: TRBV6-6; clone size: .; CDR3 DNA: TGTGCCAGCAGTCCACCGACAGGCTCCTACGAGCAGTACTTC; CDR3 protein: CASSPPTGSYEQYF
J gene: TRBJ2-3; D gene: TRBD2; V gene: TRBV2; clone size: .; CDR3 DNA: TGTGCCAGCAGTGAACCGGGACTAGCGGGCACAGATACGCAGTATTTT; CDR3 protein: CASSEPGLAGTDTQYF
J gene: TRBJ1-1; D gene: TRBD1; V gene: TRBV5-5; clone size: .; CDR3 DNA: TGTGCCAGCAGTCTTGCACAGGGGGTGGGTGAAGCTTTCTTT; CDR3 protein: CASSLAQGVGEAFF
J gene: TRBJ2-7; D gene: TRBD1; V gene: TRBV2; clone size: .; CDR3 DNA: TGTGCCAGCAGTGAAGCGACGGGACAGGGGGGGGAGCAGTACTTC; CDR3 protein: CASSEATGQGGEQYF
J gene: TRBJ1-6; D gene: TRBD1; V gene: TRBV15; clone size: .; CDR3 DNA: TGTGCCACCAGCAGAGCAGGGGGGAATTCACCCCTCCACTTT; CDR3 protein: CATSRAGGNSPLHF
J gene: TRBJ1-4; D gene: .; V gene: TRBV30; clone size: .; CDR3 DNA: TGTGCCTGGAGTGTCGGACAGCCGGGAGATGGAAAACTGTTTTTT; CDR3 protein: CAWSVGQPGDGKLFF
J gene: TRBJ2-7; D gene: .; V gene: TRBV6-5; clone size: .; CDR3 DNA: TGTGCCAGTGGGAACCACGAGCAGTACTTC; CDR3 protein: CASGNHEQYF
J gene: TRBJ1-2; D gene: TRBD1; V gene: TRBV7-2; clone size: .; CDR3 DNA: TGTGCCAGCAGCCGCCGGACAGGGGAGGGGCGGGATGGCTACACCTTC; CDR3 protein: CASSRRTGEGRDGYTF
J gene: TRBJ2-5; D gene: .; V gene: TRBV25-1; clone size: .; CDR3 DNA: TGTGCCAGCAGTGAAGAATACCGGGAGACCCAGTACTTC; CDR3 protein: CASSEEYRETQYF
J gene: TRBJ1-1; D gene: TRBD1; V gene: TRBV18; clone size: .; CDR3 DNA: TGTGCCAGCTCACCAATTGCCCCCGGGACAGGGACAGGCGCTTTCTTT; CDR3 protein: CASSPIAPGTGTGAFF
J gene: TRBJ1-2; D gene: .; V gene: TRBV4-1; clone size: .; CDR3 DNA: TGCGCCAGCAGCTACCAAATAGCAGTCGGCCTACTAGCTAACTATGGCTACACCTTC; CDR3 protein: CASSYQIAVGLLANYGYTF
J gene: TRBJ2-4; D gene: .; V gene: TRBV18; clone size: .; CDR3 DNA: TGTGCCAGCTCACCACAAAACCCCGTGCAGGGCCTACTAGCCAAAAACATTCAGTACTTC; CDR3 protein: CASSPQNPVQGLLAKNIQYF
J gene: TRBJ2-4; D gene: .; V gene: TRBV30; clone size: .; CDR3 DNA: TGTGCCTGGAGTGTGGGGGGTCTAGCCAAAAACATTCAGTACTTC; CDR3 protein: CAWSVGGLAKNIQYF
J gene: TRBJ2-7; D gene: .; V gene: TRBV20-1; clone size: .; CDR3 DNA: TGCAGTGCCGGATATGCCTACGAGCAGTACTTC; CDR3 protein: CSAGYAYEQYF
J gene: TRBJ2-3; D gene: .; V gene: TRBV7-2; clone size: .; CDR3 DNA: TGTGCCAGCAGCTTGCGGGAAGCAGATACGCAGTATTTT; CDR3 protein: CASSLREADTQYF
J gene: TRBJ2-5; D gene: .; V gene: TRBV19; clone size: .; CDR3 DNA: TGTGCCAGTAGTATCGGGGGAACCCTTTGGTACTTC; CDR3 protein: CASSIGGTLWYF
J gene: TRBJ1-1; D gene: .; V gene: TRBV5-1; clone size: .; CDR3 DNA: TGCGCCAGCAGCTTAGGGCAGGTATCGAGCACTGAAGCTTTCTTT; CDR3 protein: CASSLGQVSSTEAFF
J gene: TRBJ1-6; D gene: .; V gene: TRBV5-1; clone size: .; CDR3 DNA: TGCGCCAGCAGCTTGGCCAGGGAATCACCCCTCCACTTT; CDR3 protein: CASSLARESPLHF
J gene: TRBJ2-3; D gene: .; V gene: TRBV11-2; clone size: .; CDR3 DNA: TGTGCCAGCAGCTTATACAACGGCGATACGCAGTATTTT; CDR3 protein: CASSLYNGDTQYF